Given below is one T cell receptor beta chain in context. Repertoires were generated with immunoSEQ multiplex PCR, while TCRdb's copy carries only in-frame clones and drops some. The table includes roughly 41,000 clones, approximately 90% detected once. This sample was taken from a study of blood T cell repertoires in COVID-19. The sample taken for sequencing was peripheral blood. This TCR came from a human donor in a cohort sampled during active COVID-19.

The DNA for the CDR3 is TGTGCCAGTAACGGGGCGGGAGGGGTCTATGAGCAGTTCTTC. This encodes CASNGAGGVYEQFF. V usage is TRBV19 and J usage is TRBJ2-1; 9 nucleotides align to TRBD2. J gave up 8 bases and V 7 bases, and 9 bases lay outside the gene matches. Germline CDR1 LNHDA, CDR2 SQIVND (reference sequence). CDR3 length: 14 residues. The full variable domain, in which reference TRBV19 and TRBJ2-1 provide the parts outside the CDR3, is DGGITQSPKYLFRKEGQNVTLSCEQNLNHDAMYWYRQDPGQGLRLIYYSQIVNDFQKGDIAEGYSVSREKKESFPLTVTSAQKNPTAFYLCASNGAGGVYEQFFGPGTRLTVL.